These 21 T cell receptor beta chains were all obtained from the same sample, sequenced in a study of early stage breast cancer tumors. Clones were sequenced by immunoSEQ multiplex PCR, and TCRdb holds only the in-frame ones, with some missing. The sample holds more than 55,000 clones; over 65% are singletons and the top ten take nearly 3.5%. The specimen sequenced was blood. Every receptor here comes from a person aged 30-39 years with breast cancer.

The chain joins TRBV9 to TRBJ2-7; a weak D match, TRBD1 (5 bases). CDR1 is SGDLS and CDR2 is YYNGEE in the germline V gene. CDR3 length equals 15 residues. V lost 0 bases, J lost 0 bases, and 10 bases lay in between. The CDR3 loop is CASSVGPDNSYEQYF. Written as DNA, the CDR3 is TGTGCCAGCAGCGTAGGCCCGGACAACTCCTACGAGCAGTACTTC.

CDR3 bases: TGTGCCTGGAGTGTAGGTTCTGGGAGGGGGTACTTC. This gives the protein CAWSVGSGRGYF. V usage is TRBV30 and J usage is TRBJ2-4, with 7 bases that match TRBD2. The CDR3 has 12 amino acids. V lost 0 bases and J lost 15; bases outside the gene matches: 8. The germline V gene encodes CDR1 GTSNPN and CDR2 SVGIG (reference sequence). Together with reference TRBV30 and TRBJ2-4, the CDR3 gives the full variable domain: SQTIHQWPATLVQPVGSPLSLECTVEGTSNPNLYWYRQAAGRGLQLLFYSVGIGQISSEVPQNLSASRPQDRQFILSSKKLLLSDSGFYLCAWSVGSGRGYFGAGTRLSVL.

The chain employs TRBV29-1 and TRBJ1-4; D is possibly TRBD1 (6 bases). Trimming shortened V by 0 bases and J by 11 bases, and 10 bases separated the two germline ends. The CDR3 extends over 12 amino acids. The germline CDR1 and CDR2 sequences are SQVTM and ANQGSEA. CDR3: CSVEDLGAKLFF. In nucleotides, the CDR3 is TGCAGCGTTGAAGATCTGGGGGCGAAACTGTTTTTT.

The chain carries TRBV4-1 and TRBJ2-5; TRBD1 matches 7 bases. Trimming removed 1 base from V and 6 bases from J; junction bases left unmatched: 14. CDR1 is MGHRA and CDR2 is YSYEKL in the germline V gene. The CDR3 is 17 residues long. The CDR3 sequence is CASSQVPDRDPRKTQYF. The CDR3 coding sequence is TGCGCCAGCAGCCAAGTCCCCGACAGGGACCCCCGAAAGACCCAGTACTTC.

This chain links TRBV19 with TRBJ1-6, with D uncertain. The CDR3 has 17 amino acids. Trimming removed 3 bases at V and 0 bases at J, with 12 bases between. The germline V gene has CDR1 LNHDA and CDR2 SQIVND (reference sequence). CDR3 residues: CASSIWGLSSYNSPLHF. The CDR3 DNA reads TGTGCCAGTAGTATTTGGGGTTTGAGCTCCTATAATTCACCCCTCCACTTT.

This clone was detected only once. The gene calls are TRBV10-3 and TRBJ2-7; 10 bases line up with TRBD1. After removal of 5 bases from V and 4 bases from J, the junction contained 8 bases not matched to a gene. Germline CDR1 ENHRY, CDR2 SYGVKD. The CDR3 contains 15 residues. DNA of the CDR3: TGTGCCATCAGTTCACCCGGGACAGGGGCGTACGAGCAGTACTTC. Translated, it gives CAISSPGTGAYEQYF.

The chain recombines TRBV11-2 with TRBJ1-4; no clear D gene. Germline CDR1 reads SGHAT; CDR2 reads FQNNGV. Trimming took off 5 bases at V and 5 bases at J, with 3 bases between the two ends. The CDR3 covers 11 residues. This chain's CDR3 is CASSPNEKLFF. CDR3 in DNA: TGTGCCAGCAGCCCCAATGAAAAACTGTTTTTT.

This chain uses TRBV7-8 with TRBJ2-1; the D is unclear. V was shortened by 5 bases and J by 6 bases, with 14 bases between the two germline ends. The germline gives CDR1 SGHVS, CDR2 FQNEAQ. The length of the CDR3 is 14 residues. The CDR3 sequence is CASSSIGPSNEQFF. In nucleotides, the CDR3 is TGTGCCAGCAGCAGTATCGGACCATCCAATGAGCAGTTCTTC.

The chain couples TRBV7-2 to TRBJ1-2, with D tentatively TRBD1 (5 bases). The V end lost 3 bases, the J end lost 8 bases, and 13 bases lay between the germline ends. In germline, CDR1 is SGHTA, CDR2 FQGNSA. The CDR3 covers 13 residues. The CDR3 loop reads CASSFDGGEGYTF. The CDR3 DNA reads as TGTGCCAGCAGCTTTGACGGAGGGGAGGGCTACACCTTC.

The chain employs TRBV7-8 and TRBJ1-2, with D tentatively TRBD1 (5 bases). The CDR3 has 13 residues. V was trimmed by 1 base and J by 10 bases, leaving 13 bases between them. CDR1 is SGHVS, CDR2 FQNEAQ, per germline. CDR3 bases: TGTGCCAGCAGCTTAGGGGGCACGATGAACTACACCTTC. It codes for CASSLGGTMNYTF.

The J gene is TRBJ1-5, the V gene TRBV5-4; D not certain. Trimming removed 0 bases at V and 5 bases at J, with 6 bases between. Germline-derived CDR1 and CDR2 are SGHNT and YYREEE (reference sequence). The CDR3 totals 13 residues. Here the CDR3 reads CASSLEAYQPQHF. The CDR3 DNA is TGTGCCAGCAGCTTGGAGGCCTATCAGCCCCAGCATTTT.

CDR3 region: CASSQVQTEKLFF. CDR3 nucleotides: TGCGCCAGCAGCCAAGTTCAGACTGAAAAACTGTTTTTT. V usage is TRBV4-3 and J usage is TRBJ1-4; D is unresolved. This CDR3 spans 13 amino acids. V lost 1 base to trimming and J lost 7 bases, with 7 bases between them. Germline CDR1 LGHNA, CDR2 YSLEER.

This clone came up a few times. The V gene is TRBV4-1, the J gene TRBJ1-1, with D perhaps matching TRBD1 (6 bases). Looked up from germline, CDR1 is MGHRA and CDR2 is YSYEKL. This CDR3 is built from 14 residues. V was cut by 1 base and J by 7 bases, with 13 bases left in between. This CDR3 is CASSQGGKDSEAFF. CDR3 coding DNA: TGCGCCAGCAGCCAAGGGGGGAAGGACAGTGAAGCTTTCTTT.

The CDR3 is CASSVDEGTMNTEAFF. The CDR3 DNA is TGTGCCAGCAGCGTAGATGAAGGGACCATGAACACTGAAGCTTTCTTT. V gene TRBV9 combines with J gene TRBJ1-1; D may be TRBD1 (5 bases). This CDR3 spans 16 amino acids. The V gene's germline CDR1 is SGDLS and CDR2 YYNGEE. Trimming took off 0 bases at V and 0 bases at J, with 12 bases between the two ends.

The V and J genes are TRBV9 and TRBJ2-2, with 7 bases fitting TRBD2. Looked up from germline, CDR1 is SGDLS and CDR2 is YYNGEE. This CDR3 contains 16 residues. Trimming took 0 bases from V and 1 from J; bases not matched to a gene: 3. As DNA, the CDR3 is TGTGCCAGCAGCGTAGGGCCTAGCGGGAACACCGGGGAGCTGTTTTTT. It yields the protein CASSVGPSGNTGELFF.

The chain carries TRBV2 and TRBJ2-3; 9 bases match TRBD2. CDR3 length: 14 residues. The junction had 4 bases not matched to a gene; V was cut back by 4 bases and J by 5 bases. The germline CDR1 and CDR2 sequences are SNHLY and FYNNEI. CDR3 amino acids: CASSGTSVVDTQYF. CDR3 DNA: TGTGCCAGCAGTGGGACTAGCGTGGTAGATACGCAGTATTTT. Filled out from reference TRBV2 and TRBJ2-3, the complete variable domain reads EPEVTQTPSHQVTQMGQEVILRCVPISNHLYFYWYRQILGQKVEFLVSFYNNEISEKSEIFDDQFSVERPDGSNFTLKIRSTKLEDSAMYFCASSGTSVVDTQYFGPGTRLTVL.

The genes are TRBV6-4 and TRBJ2-1; 10 nucleotides line up with TRBD2. After removal of 4 bases from V and 3 bases from J, the junction contained 3 bases not matched to a gene. CDR1 is MRHNA, CDR2 SNTAGT, per germline. CDR3 length equals 15 residues. The DNA for the CDR3 is TGTGCCAGCAGTGTTCTAGCGGGAGACTACAATGAGCAGTTCTTC. Translated, it gives CASSVLAGDYNEQFF.

This chain links TRBV30 with TRBJ2-6, with D maybe TRBD2 (6 bases). The CDR3 sequence is 13 residues long. The V end was cut by 2 bases, the J end by 9 bases, with 11 bases between. Germline V CDR1 and CDR2: GTSNPN, SVGIG (reference sequence). CDR3 region: CAWSIPGVNVLTF. The CDR3 DNA reads TGTGCCTGGAGTATTCCGGGAGTCAACGTCCTGACTTTC.

This chain connects TRBV7-9 to TRBJ2-1, with 10 bases lining up with TRBD2. This CDR3 comprises 15 residues. With 4 bases clipped from V and 8 bases from J, the junction kept 8 bases outside the gene matches. The germline V gene encodes CDR1 SEHNR and CDR2 FQNEAQ (reference sequence). As DNA, the CDR3 is TGTGCCAGCAGCTACCCTAGCGGGAGTCGACATGAGCAGTTCTTC. It yields the protein CASSYPSGSRHEQFF.

This clone was detected a few times. The chain carries TRBV7-6 and TRBJ2-7; 8 nucleotides match TRBD2. V shed 5 bases, J shed 2 bases, and the junction held 14 bases outside the gene matches. Germline CDR1 reads SGHVS; CDR2 reads FNYEAQ. There are 17 residues in the CDR3. The CDR3 loop is CASSAEPRTSPTYEQYF. As DNA, the CDR3 is TGTGCCAGCAGCGCCGAACCACGGACTAGCCCCACCTACGAGCAGTACTTC.

The chain uses TRBV6-5 and TRBJ1-5; 8 nucleotides match TRBD1. From germline, CDR1 is MNHEY and CDR2 SVGAGI. The trim removed 5 bases at V and 4 bases at J, leaving 7 bases unmatched. This CDR3 is built from 15 residues. In nucleotides, the CDR3 is TGTGCCAGCAGTGGCCGGACAGGGCTAAATCAGCCCCAGCATTTT. The encoded protein is CASSGRTGLNQPQHF.